The TCR beta chain described here comes from a study of CD8+ T cells in alopecia areata. Following RNA extraction, reverse transcription yielded cDNA that acted as the sequencing template. Method: immunoSEQ multiplex PCR; TCRdb's copy keeps in-frame clones and lacks some. This sample has roughly 100,000 clones, with around 47% found just once. A few counts support this clone. The CDR3 sequence is 13 residues long. V trimming: 3 bases; J trimming: 6 bases; junction bases outside the gene matches: 2. The germline gives CDR1 SEHNR, CDR2 FQNEAQ (reference sequence). Treatment: oral pan-JAK inhibitor, 5-10 mg twice daily.

The genes are TRBV7-9 and TRBJ1-2; TRBD1 matches 9 bases. The sequence was obtained from a human donor with alopecia areata. The sequencing here drew on CD8+ T cells sorted from blood, taken at week 24, from a patient treated with tofacitinib. The CDR3 reads CASSFGTGNGYTF. The CDR3 coding sequence is TGTGCCAGCAGCTTTGGGACAGGGAATGGCTACACCTTC.